This T cell receptor (beta chain) derives from a study of blood T cell repertoires in COVID-19. The overall study: Donors in the United States, Italy and Spain gave samples during acute or convalescent COVID-19. Nucleic acid was either cDNA or gDNA, and it came from T cells, B-cell-depleted T cells, or PBMCs.

This clone was found a few times. TCRdb's table, derived via immunoSEQ multiplex PCR, lists solely in-frame clones and lacks some. This table has about 140,000 clones, around 76% appearing once. J was trimmed by 4 bases and V by 5 bases; bases with no gene match: 2. The CDR3 is 13 amino acids. In germline, CDR1 is PRHDT, CDR2 FYEKMQ (reference sequence). The origin of this receptor is an elderly man with acute or convalescent COVID-19. The V and J genes are TRBV13 and TRBJ1-2, with 9 positions matching TRBD1. Source material: peripheral blood. CDR3 region: CASSATGGYGYTF. The CDR3 bases are TGTGCCAGCAGCGCGACAGGGGGCTATGGCTACACCTTC.